Listed below are T cell receptor beta chains from one sample, sequenced in a study of blood T cell repertoires in COVID-19. Assay: immunoSEQ multiplex PCR; the TCRdb copy retains only in-frame clones and omits some. The sample consists of 150,000 to 200,000 clones, more than 75% of them appearing once. Sequencing was performed on peripheral blood. The receptors shown here come from a human donor in a cohort sampled during active COVID-19. Each CDR3 is given with its conserved first and last residue. Each record gives: D gene, V gene, J gene, clone size, CDR3 DNA, CDR3 protein. The D gene is left open where the match is weak. Some rows mark clone size as missing; the rest say once, few, many or name a class of expanded clone.

>-|TRBV12-3/TRBV12-4|TRBJ1-1|-
TGTGCCAGCGTATGGACGGGGTCTGAAGCTTTCTTT
CASVWTGSEAFF
>-|TRBV6-6|TRBJ2-7|-
TGTGCCAGCAACCACGGAGGCGAGCAGTACTTC
CASNHGGEQYF
>-|TRBV30|TRBJ1-3|-
TGTGCCTGGAGTGTAGGGCAGGGCTACTCTGGAAACACCATATATTTT
CAWSVGQGYSGNTIYF
>-|TRBV5-1|TRBJ2-3|-
TGCGCCAGCAGCCCGGACAGAAGCACAGATACGCAGTATTTT
CASSPDRSTDTQYF
>-|TRBV5-5|TRBJ1-2|-
TGTGCCAGCAGCTTGGGCCCCGGGGAAGCGAGGGGCTACACCTTC
CASSLGPGEARGYTF
>-|TRBV28|TRBJ2-4|-
TGTGCCAGCAGGGACAGATTAAACATTCAGTACTTC
CASRDRLNIQYF
>-|TRBV21-1|TRBJ2-2|many
TGTGCCAGCAGCAAAGACAAAAGTCGGGGCACCGGGGAGCTGTTTTTT
CASSKDKSRGTGELFF
>-|TRBV11-2|TRBJ2-7|-
TGTGCCAGCAGCTTAGGGGGCGAGTTGAACCACGAGCAGTACTTC
CASSLGGELNHEQYF
>-|TRBV18|TRBJ1-1|-
TGTGCCAGCTCACCAGGGGGGGCGATCACTGAAGCTTTCTTT
CASSPGGAITEAFF
>TRBD1|TRBV7-9|TRBJ1-2|-
TGTGCCAGCAGCCCCTTTGGTCGTAATGACAGGGGGCTTAACTATGGCTACACCTTC
CASSPFGRNDRGLNYGYTF
>TRBD2|TRBV18|TRBJ2-3|-
TGTGCCAGCTCGTCAAGGTGGACTAGCGGGGGCCCTAGCACAGATACGCAGTATTTT
CASSSRWTSGGPSTDTQYF
>TRBD1|TRBV10-3|TRBJ2-5|-
TGTGCCACTAGGACAGGGGGCCAGGGGGAAGAGACCCAGTACTTC
CATRTGGQGEETQYF
>TRBD2|TRBV7-2|TRBJ2-2|-
TGTGCCAGCAGCTTATTCGCGGGAGTCGGCACCGGGGAGCTGTTTTTT
CASSLFAGVGTGELFF
>-|TRBV5-1|TRBJ2-7|-
TGCGCCAGCAGCTTGACGGAGGGGTCCTACGAGCAGTACTTC
CASSLTEGSYEQYF
>TRBD1|TRBV7-8|TRBJ2-7|-
TGTGCCAGCAGCTCCGGGACAGGAGGTCTCGAGCAGTACTTC
CASSSGTGGLEQYF
>-|TRBV3-1/TRBV3-2|TRBJ2-2|-
TGTGCCAGCAGCCAATATAGGGGTCTCACCGGGGAGCTGTTTTTT
CASSQYRGLTGELFF
>TRBD1|TRBV6-2/TRBV6-3|TRBJ2-5|-
TGTGCCAGCAGCCGGCCAGGGGGCTATGAGACCCAGTACTTC
CASSRPGGYETQYF
>TRBD2|TRBV19|TRBJ2-5|-
TGTGCCAGTAGTCCGCCGGGACTAGATTTGAATTACTTC
CASSPPGLDLNYF
>TRBD1|TRBV19|TRBJ1-4|-
TGTGCCAGTAGAGGACAGGGGGCAGGTGACGAAAAACTGTTTTTT
CASRGQGAGDEKLFF
>TRBD1|TRBV11-3|TRBJ1-4|-
TGTGCCAGCAGCCTAGAAGGGACAGGGGGCCGGAAACTGTTTTTT
CASSLEGTGGRKLFF
>-|TRBV10-2|TRBJ2-3|-
TGCGCCAGCAGTGTAAGGGGAAGGGAAGGCGATACGCAGTATTTT
CASSVRGREGDTQYF
>-|TRBV30|TRBJ2-7|-
TGTGCCTGGAGGACTGATTACGAGCAGTACTTC
CAWRTDYEQYF
>TRBD1|TRBV27|TRBJ2-1|-
TGTGCCAGCAGTTTATCGGACAGGGGAAGAAGTAATGAGCAGTTCTTC
CASSLSDRGRSNEQFF
>-|TRBV28|TRBJ1-3|-
TGTGCCAGCACCCTTTCCGACGGGAGCTCTGGAAACACCATATATTTT
CASTLSDGSSGNTIYF
>TRBD1|TRBV3-1/TRBV3-2|TRBJ1-2|-
TGTGCCAGCAGCCAAGATACGGCAGGGGGTTATGGCTACACCTTC
CASSQDTAGGYGYTF
>-|TRBV19|TRBJ1-5|-
TGTGCCACCCGACAGTCAGTTCAGCCCCAGCATTTT
CATRQSVQPQHF
>TRBD2|TRBV7-9|TRBJ2-7|-
TGTGCCAGCAGCTCCGGTGTGAGCGGGAGTAGCGAGCAGTACTTC
CASSSGVSGSSEQYF
>-|TRBV6-2/TRBV6-3|TRBJ2-1|-
TGTGCCAGCAGTTACGTGGCGGGTGAGCAGTTCTTC
CASSYVAGEQFF
>TRBD1|TRBV5-1|TRBJ2-7|-
TGCGCCAGCACGGAGGGGACAGGGCTTGTCTCCTACGAGCAGTACTTC
CASTEGTGLVSYEQYF
>TRBD1|TRBV10-2|TRBJ2-2|once
TGCGCCAGCGAACTTCCCCCGGGACAGGGGAACACCGGGGAGCTGTTTTTT
CASELPPGQGNTGELFF
>TRBD2|TRBV30|TRBJ2-7|-
TGTGCCTGGAGCGGCGGGAGCTCACTCTACGAGCAGTACTTC
CAWSGGSSLYEQYF
>-|TRBV5-6|TRBJ1-4|-
TGTGCCAGCAGCTCCTCCTGGGGGGAGCTCAATGAAAAACTGTTTTTT
CASSSSWGELNEKLFF